This is a list of T cell receptor beta chains from one sample in a study of shared T cell receptors in the human thymus. Repertoires were generated with immunoSEQ multiplex PCR, while TCRdb's copy carries only in-frame clones and drops some. This table has over 450,000 clones, 78% appearing once. This same sample was also taken into another study, of human thymus T cells.

What was sequenced was thymocytes. Every receptor here comes from a boy under three years old with a congenital heart defect. Each CDR3 is given with its conserved first and last residue. A D gene is named only where the DNA matches it firmly. The listing skips clone size in some rows; elsewhere it reads once, few, many or a size class.

clone_size: -
j_call: TRBJ1-2
d_call: -
v_call: TRBV27
cdr3_nt: TGTGCCAGCGGATCCACAGGGCCCTTTGGCTATGGCTACACCTTC
cdr3_aa: CASGSTGPFGYGYTF

clone_size: few
j_call: TRBJ2-3
d_call: TRBD1
v_call: TRBV7-9
cdr3_nt: TGTGCCAGCAGCTTAGTAGGGAGACAGGGGAGACCTAGCACAGATACGCAGTATTTT
cdr3_aa: CASSLVGRQGRPSTDTQYF

clone_size: -
j_call: TRBJ2-3
d_call: -
v_call: TRBV7-9
cdr3_nt: TGTGCCAGCAGCTTACCGGCCGGGGTCCCAGATACGCAGTATTTT
cdr3_aa: CASSLPAGVPDTQYF

clone_size: -
j_call: TRBJ2-5
d_call: -
v_call: TRBV28
cdr3_nt: TGTGCCAGCAGCCGGGTGGGGAGGCAAGAGACCCAGTACTTC
cdr3_aa: CASSRVGRQETQYF

clone_size: -
j_call: TRBJ2-5
d_call: TRBD2
v_call: TRBV7-6
cdr3_nt: TGTGCCAGCAGCCCTACCCTTTCACTAGCGGGAGAGGAGACCCAGTACTTC
cdr3_aa: CASSPTLSLAGEETQYF

clone_size: -
j_call: TRBJ1-2
d_call: -
v_call: TRBV5-6
cdr3_nt: TGTGCCAGCAGCTTGGTTGGCGGGTGGGGAGGCTACACCTTC
cdr3_aa: CASSLVGGWGGYTF

clone_size: -
j_call: TRBJ1-2
d_call: TRBD1
v_call: TRBV28
cdr3_nt: TGTGCCAGCAGTTCGCTCGACAGGGATCCGAATTTGTGGGCATATGGCTACACCTTC
cdr3_aa: CASSSLDRDPNLWAYGYTF

clone_size: few
j_call: TRBJ2-3
d_call: TRBD2
v_call: TRBV27
cdr3_nt: TGTGCCAGCAGGACAACTAGCGGGAACAACCTAGATACGCAGTATTTT
cdr3_aa: CASRTTSGNNLDTQYF

clone_size: -
j_call: TRBJ2-5
d_call: -
v_call: TRBV29-1
cdr3_nt: TGCGGCGTCGGGGTGCGAGGGACCCAGTACTTC
cdr3_aa: CGVGVRGTQYF

clone_size: -
j_call: TRBJ2-5
d_call: TRBD2
v_call: TRBV30
cdr3_nt: TGTGCCTGGAGCCGAGGGCCTGGGACTAGCGGGAGAGAAGGAGAGACCCAGTACTTC
cdr3_aa: CAWSRGPGTSGREGETQYF

clone_size: -
j_call: TRBJ2-1
d_call: TRBD2
v_call: TRBV9
cdr3_nt: TGTGCCAGCAGCACACTAGCGGGAGGGGACCGTGAGCAGTTCTTC
cdr3_aa: CASSTLAGGDREQFF

clone_size: -
j_call: TRBJ2-7
d_call: TRBD1
v_call: TRBV10-1
cdr3_nt: TGCGCCAGCAGTGTTCGGGACAGGGTTTACGAGCAGTACTTC
cdr3_aa: CASSVRDRVYEQYF

clone_size: -
j_call: TRBJ2-7
d_call: -
v_call: TRBV5-1
cdr3_nt: TGCGCCAGCAGCTTGGGTCAGGGGCACTCCTACGAGCAGTACTTC
cdr3_aa: CASSLGQGHSYEQYF

clone_size: -
j_call: TRBJ1-3
d_call: -
v_call: TRBV4-1
cdr3_nt: TGCGCCAGCAGCCAATTGGGGCGGGGCTCTGGAAACACCATATATTTT
cdr3_aa: CASSQLGRGSGNTIYF

clone_size: -
j_call: TRBJ2-1
d_call: TRBD2
v_call: TRBV5-1
cdr3_nt: TGCGCCAGCAGCCCGGGACTAGCGTCTAATGAGCAGTTCTTC
cdr3_aa: CASSPGLASNEQFF

clone_size: few
j_call: TRBJ1-4
d_call: -
v_call: TRBV5-6
cdr3_nt: TGTGCCAGCAGCCCCGGTCGTGCCGTGGATGAAAAACTGTTTTTT
cdr3_aa: CASSPGRAVDEKLFF

clone_size: -
j_call: TRBJ2-5
d_call: TRBD1
v_call: TRBV28
cdr3_nt: TGTGCCAGCAAAAAACGGGACAGGGTTCAAGAGACCCAGTACTTC
cdr3_aa: CASKKRDRVQETQYF

clone_size: -
j_call: TRBJ2-1
d_call: TRBD2
v_call: TRBV2
cdr3_nt: TGTGCCAGCAGTGAAGCCGGGACTAGCGGGAGGTGTGAGCAGTTCTTC
cdr3_aa: CASSEAGTSGRCEQFF

clone_size: -
j_call: TRBJ2-2
d_call: TRBD2
v_call: TRBV19
cdr3_nt: TGTGCCAGTACTAGCGGGAGGGCCCCGAGCACCGGGGAGCTGTTTTTT
cdr3_aa: CASTSGRAPSTGELFF

clone_size: -
j_call: TRBJ1-1
d_call: -
v_call: TRBV6-6
cdr3_nt: TGTGCCAGCAGTCTACAGGGCGCAAACACTGAAGCTTTCTTT
cdr3_aa: CASSLQGANTEAFF

clone_size: -
j_call: TRBJ2-7
d_call: TRBD1
v_call: TRBV5-1
cdr3_nt: TGCGCCAGCAGTTCGGACAGGACCTACGAGCAGTACTTC
cdr3_aa: CASSSDRTYEQYF

clone_size: -
j_call: TRBJ2-7
d_call: -
v_call: TRBV11-2
cdr3_nt: TGTGCCAGCAGCTTCAACACCGGGACTTCCCTTTACGAGCAGTACTTC
cdr3_aa: CASSFNTGTSLYEQYF

clone_size: few
j_call: TRBJ2-1
d_call: TRBD2
v_call: TRBV2
cdr3_nt: TGTGCCAGCAGCACCAGTAGCGGGAGCTCCTACAATGAGCAGTTCTTC
cdr3_aa: CASSTSSGSSYNEQFF

clone_size: -
j_call: TRBJ2-1
d_call: -
v_call: TRBV4-3
cdr3_nt: TGCGCCAGCAGCCAAGAAGGGACAAGCTCCTACAATGAGCAGTTCTTC
cdr3_aa: CASSQEGTSSYNEQFF

clone_size: few
j_call: TRBJ2-1
d_call: -
v_call: TRBV4-3
cdr3_nt: TGCGCCAGCAGCCAGGGGGCCAGGGGCAGATACAATGAGCAGTTCTTC
cdr3_aa: CASSQGARGRYNEQFF

clone_size: -
j_call: TRBJ1-2
d_call: -
v_call: TRBV5-6
cdr3_nt: TGTGCCAGCAGCTCAGTACACCCCCATCCCACCTTC
cdr3_aa: CASSSVHPHPTF

clone_size: -
j_call: TRBJ1-2
d_call: TRBD1
v_call: TRBV7-6
cdr3_nt: TGTGCCAGCAGCTTAGGGGACAGAAGGGTTCTCTATGGCTACACCTTC
cdr3_aa: CASSLGDRRVLYGYTF

clone_size: -
j_call: TRBJ2-5
d_call: -
v_call: TRBV4-1
cdr3_nt: TGCGCCAGCAGCCAAGATGGGGGAGGGGGAGAGACCCAGTACTTC
cdr3_aa: CASSQDGGGGETQYF

clone_size: -
j_call: TRBJ1-2
d_call: TRBD1
v_call: TRBV27
cdr3_nt: TGTGCCAGCAGATCCACGACAGGGGGATTTGGTGGCTACACCTTC
cdr3_aa: CASRSTTGGFGGYTF

clone_size: -
j_call: TRBJ2-2
d_call: -
v_call: TRBV7-4
cdr3_nt: TGTGCCAGCAGCGGCTCGCTGAACACCGGGGAGCTGTTTTTT
cdr3_aa: CASSGSLNTGELFF

clone_size: -
j_call: TRBJ2-5
d_call: -
v_call: TRBV2
cdr3_nt: TGTGCCAGCAGGGGACTGGACATTGGGGAGACCCAGTACTTC
cdr3_aa: CASRGLDIGETQYF

clone_size: -
j_call: TRBJ2-3
d_call: -
v_call: TRBV29-1
cdr3_nt: TGCAGCGTGTCCACAGGGTCGAGGGCAGATACGCAGTATTTT
cdr3_aa: CSVSTGSRADTQYF